This T cell receptor (beta chain) was retrieved from a study of Tregs in tolerant kidney transplant recipients. Recipients received nonmyeloablative bone marrow transplants from related graft donors, with transient mixed chimerism. Using immunoSEQ multiplex PCR, the repertoire was profiled, and TCRdb retains in-frame clones only, with some absent. Of tens of thousands of clones in the sample, over 85% were seen once. Germline lookup yields CDR1 SGHNT and CDR2 YENEEA. Trimming removed 3 bases at V and 2 bases at J, with 13 bases between. This CDR3 has 15 residues. This chain joins TRBV11-3 and TRBJ2-5; perhaps TRBD1 as D (6 bases). This TCR derives from a human patient who received a combined kidney and bone marrow transplant. T cells may partly derive from the graft donor. Sample: CD4+ T cells from blood (PBMCs), taken 12 months after the transplant. In nucleotides, the CDR3 is TGTGCCAGCAGCTTGGCCGGGACAAGACAAGAGACCCAGTACTTC. Protein: CASSLAGTRQETQYF.